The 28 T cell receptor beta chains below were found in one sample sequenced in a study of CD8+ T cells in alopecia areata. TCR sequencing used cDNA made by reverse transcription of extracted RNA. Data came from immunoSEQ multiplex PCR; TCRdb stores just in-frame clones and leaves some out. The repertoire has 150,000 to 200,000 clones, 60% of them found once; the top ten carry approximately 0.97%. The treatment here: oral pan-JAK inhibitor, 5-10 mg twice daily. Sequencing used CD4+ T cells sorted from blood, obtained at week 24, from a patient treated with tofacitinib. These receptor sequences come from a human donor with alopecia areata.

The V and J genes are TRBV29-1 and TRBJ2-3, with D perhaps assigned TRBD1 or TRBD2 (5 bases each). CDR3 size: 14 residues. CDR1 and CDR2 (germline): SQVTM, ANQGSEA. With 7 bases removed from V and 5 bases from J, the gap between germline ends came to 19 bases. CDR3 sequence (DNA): TGCAGCGACAGGACTTTGGGACCTGGAGATACGCAGTATTTT. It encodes CSDRTLGPGDTQYF.

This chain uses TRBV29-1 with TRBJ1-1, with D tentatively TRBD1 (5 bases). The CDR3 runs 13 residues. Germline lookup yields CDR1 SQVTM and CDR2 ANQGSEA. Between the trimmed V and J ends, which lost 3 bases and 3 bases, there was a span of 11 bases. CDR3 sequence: CSVDRGSYTEAFF. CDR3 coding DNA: TGCAGCGTTGACCGGGGGAGCTACACTGAAGCTTTCTTT.

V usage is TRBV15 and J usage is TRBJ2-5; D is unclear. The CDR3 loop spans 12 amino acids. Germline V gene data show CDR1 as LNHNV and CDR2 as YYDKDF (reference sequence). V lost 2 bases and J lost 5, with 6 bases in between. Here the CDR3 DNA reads TGTGCCACCAGCAGACTCAGTGAGACCCAGTACTTC. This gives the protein CATSRLSETQYF.

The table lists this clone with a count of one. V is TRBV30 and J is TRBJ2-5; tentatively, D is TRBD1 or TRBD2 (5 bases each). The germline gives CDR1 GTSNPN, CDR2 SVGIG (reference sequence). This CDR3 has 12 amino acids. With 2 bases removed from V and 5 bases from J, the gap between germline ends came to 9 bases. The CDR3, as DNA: TGTGCCTGGAGTCGGGGCCTCGAGACCCAGTACTTC. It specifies CAWSRGLETQYF.

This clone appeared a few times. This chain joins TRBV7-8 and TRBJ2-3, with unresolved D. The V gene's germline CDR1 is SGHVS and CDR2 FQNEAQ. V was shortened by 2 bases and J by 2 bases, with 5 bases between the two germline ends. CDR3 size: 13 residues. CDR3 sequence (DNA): TGTGCCAGCAGCTTATGGGACACAGATACGCAGTATTTT. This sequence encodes CASSLWDTDTQYF.

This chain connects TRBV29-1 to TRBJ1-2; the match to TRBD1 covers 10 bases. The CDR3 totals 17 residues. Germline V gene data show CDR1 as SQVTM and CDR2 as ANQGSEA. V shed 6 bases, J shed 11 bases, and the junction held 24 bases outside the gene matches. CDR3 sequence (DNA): TGCAGCGTCGCCGAGGTGGACAGGGGGACGTATTTTATGCTGTACACCTTC. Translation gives CSVAEVDRGTYFMLYTF.

The CDR3 sequence: CASSGHYVVYF. CDR3 DNA: TGTGCCAGCAGCGGACATTACGTGGTGTATTTT. V gene TRBV2 combines with J gene TRBJ2-3, with D tentatively TRBD1 (5 bases). This CDR3 has 11 residues. Per germline, CDR1 SNHLY and CDR2 FYNNEI. Trimming took off 6 bases at V and 14 bases at J, with 15 bases between the two ends.

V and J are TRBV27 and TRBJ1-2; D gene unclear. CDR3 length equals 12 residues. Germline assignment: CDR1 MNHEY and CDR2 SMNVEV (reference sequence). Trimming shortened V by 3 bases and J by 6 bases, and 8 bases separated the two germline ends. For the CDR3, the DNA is TGTGCCAGCAGTTTGAAAGGAAATGGCTACACCTTC. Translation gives CASSLKGNGYTF.

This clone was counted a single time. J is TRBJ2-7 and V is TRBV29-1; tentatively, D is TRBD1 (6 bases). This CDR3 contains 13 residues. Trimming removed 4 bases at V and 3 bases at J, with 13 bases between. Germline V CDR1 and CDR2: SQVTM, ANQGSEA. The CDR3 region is CSVAGPDSYEQYF. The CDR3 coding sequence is TGCAGCGTTGCTGGTCCGGACAGCTACGAGCAGTACTTC.

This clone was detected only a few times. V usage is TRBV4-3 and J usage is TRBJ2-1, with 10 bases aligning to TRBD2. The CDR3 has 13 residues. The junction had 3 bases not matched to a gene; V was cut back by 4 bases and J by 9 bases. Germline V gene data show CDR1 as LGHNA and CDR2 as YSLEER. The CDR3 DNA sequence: TGCGCCAGCAGCCGAAGCGGGGGGGCTGAGCAGTTCTTC. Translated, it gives CASSRSGGAEQFF.

Here the CDR3 reads CASSLDGAGEANYGYTF. The CDR3 region has the DNA TGTGCCAGCAGCCTTGATGGGGCGGGAGAGGCTAACTATGGCTACACCTTC. This chain uses TRBV5-6 with TRBJ1-2; D is perhaps TRBD1 (5 bases). The CDR3 has 17 amino acids. Germline lookup yields CDR1 SGHDT and CDR2 YYEEEE. V gave up 4 bases and J gave up 0 bases, with 19 bases separating them.

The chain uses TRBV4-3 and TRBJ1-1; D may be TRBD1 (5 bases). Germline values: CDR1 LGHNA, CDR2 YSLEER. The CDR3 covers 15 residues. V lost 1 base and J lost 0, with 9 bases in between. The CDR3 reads CASSQVGGVNTEAFF. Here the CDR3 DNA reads TGCGCCAGCAGCCAAGTTGGGGGAGTGAACACTGAAGCTTTCTTT.

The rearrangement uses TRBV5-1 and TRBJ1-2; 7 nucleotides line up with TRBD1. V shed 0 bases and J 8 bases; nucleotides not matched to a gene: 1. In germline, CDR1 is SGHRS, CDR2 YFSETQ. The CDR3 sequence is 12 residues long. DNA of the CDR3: TGCGCCAGCAGCTTGGACAGGGGAGGCTACACCTTC. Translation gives CASSLDRGGYTF.

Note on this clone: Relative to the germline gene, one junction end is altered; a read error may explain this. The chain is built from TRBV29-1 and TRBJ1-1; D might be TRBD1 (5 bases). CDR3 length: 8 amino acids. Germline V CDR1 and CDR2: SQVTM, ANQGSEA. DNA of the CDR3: TGCAGCGTTGAACAGGGAAACTTT. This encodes CSVEQGNF.

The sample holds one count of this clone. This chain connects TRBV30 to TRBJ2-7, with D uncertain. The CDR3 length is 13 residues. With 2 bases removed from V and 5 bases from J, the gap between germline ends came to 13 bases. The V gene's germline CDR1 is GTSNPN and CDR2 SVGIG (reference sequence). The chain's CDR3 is CAWSLRATHEQYF. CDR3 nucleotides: TGTGCCTGGAGTCTCCGCGCGACTCACGAGCAGTACTTC.

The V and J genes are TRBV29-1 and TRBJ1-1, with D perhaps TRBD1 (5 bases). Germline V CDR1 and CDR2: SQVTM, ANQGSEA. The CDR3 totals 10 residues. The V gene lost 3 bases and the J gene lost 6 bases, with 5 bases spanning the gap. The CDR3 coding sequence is TGCAGCGTTGAGGGGGCTGAAGCTTTCTTT. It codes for CSVEGAEAFF.

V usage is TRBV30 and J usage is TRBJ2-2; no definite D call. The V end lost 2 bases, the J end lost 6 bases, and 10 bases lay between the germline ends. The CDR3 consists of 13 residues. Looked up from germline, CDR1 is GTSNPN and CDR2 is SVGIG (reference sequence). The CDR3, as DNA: TGTGCCTGGAGTTTAGATGGGGCCGGGGAGCTGTTTTTT. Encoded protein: CAWSLDGAGELFF.

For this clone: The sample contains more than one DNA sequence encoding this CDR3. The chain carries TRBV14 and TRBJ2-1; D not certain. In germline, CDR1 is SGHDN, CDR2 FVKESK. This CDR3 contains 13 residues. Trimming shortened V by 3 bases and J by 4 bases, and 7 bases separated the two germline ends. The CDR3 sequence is CASSQDFYNEQFF. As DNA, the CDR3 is TGTGCCAGCAGCCAGGATTTTTACAATGAGCAGTTCTTC.

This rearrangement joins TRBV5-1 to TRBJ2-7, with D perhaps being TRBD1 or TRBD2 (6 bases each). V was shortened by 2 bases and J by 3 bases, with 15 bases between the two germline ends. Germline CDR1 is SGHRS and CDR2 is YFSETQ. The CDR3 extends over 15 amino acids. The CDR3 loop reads CASSLGARGGYEQYF. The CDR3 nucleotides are TGCGCCAGCAGCTTAGGAGCCAGGGGAGGCTACGAGCAGTACTTC.

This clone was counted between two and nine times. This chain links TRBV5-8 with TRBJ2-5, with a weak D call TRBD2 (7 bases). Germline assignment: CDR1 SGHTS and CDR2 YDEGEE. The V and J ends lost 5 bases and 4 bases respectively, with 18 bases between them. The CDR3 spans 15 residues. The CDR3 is CASSEGGGASETQYF. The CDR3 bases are TGTGCCAGCAGTGAAGGAGGGGGGGCCTCAGAGACCCAGTACTTC.

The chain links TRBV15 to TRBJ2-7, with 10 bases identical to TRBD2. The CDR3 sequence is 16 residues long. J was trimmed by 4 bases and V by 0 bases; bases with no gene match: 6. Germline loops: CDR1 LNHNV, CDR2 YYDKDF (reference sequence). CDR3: CATSRETSGANYEQYF. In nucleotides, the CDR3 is TGTGCCACCAGCAGAGAAACTAGCGGGGCGAATTACGAGCAGTACTTC.

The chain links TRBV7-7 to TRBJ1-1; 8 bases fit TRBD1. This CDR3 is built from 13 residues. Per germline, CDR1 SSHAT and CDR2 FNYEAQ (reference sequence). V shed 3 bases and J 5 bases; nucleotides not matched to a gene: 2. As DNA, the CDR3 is TGTGCCAGCAGCTTGACAGGGGAGACTGAAGCTTTCTTT. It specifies CASSLTGETEAFF.

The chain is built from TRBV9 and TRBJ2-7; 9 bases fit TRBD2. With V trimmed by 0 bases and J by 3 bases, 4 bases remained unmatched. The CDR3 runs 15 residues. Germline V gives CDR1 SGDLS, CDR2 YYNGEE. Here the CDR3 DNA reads TGTGCCAGCAGCGTAGGAGCGGGGGGTTTCTACGAGCAGTACTTC. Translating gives CASSVGAGGFYEQYF.

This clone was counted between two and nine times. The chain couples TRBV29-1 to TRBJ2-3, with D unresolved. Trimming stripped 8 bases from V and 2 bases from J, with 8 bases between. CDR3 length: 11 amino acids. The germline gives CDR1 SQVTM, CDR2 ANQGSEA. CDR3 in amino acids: CSFVHTDTQYF. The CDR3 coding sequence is TGCAGCTTTGTACACACAGATACGCAGTATTTT.

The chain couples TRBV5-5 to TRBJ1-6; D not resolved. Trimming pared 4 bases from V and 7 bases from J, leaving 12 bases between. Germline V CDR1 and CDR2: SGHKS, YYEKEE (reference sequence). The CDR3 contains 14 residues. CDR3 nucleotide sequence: TGTGCCAGCAGCGCGGGCTCCTGGAATTCACCCCTCCACTTT. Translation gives CASSAGSWNSPLHF. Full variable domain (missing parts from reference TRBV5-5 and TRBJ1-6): DAGVTQSPTHLIKTRGQQVTLRCSPISGHKSVSWYQQVLGQGPQFIFQYYEKEERGRGNFPDRFSARQFPNYSSELNVNALLLGDSALYLCASSAGSWNSPLHFGNGTRLTVT.

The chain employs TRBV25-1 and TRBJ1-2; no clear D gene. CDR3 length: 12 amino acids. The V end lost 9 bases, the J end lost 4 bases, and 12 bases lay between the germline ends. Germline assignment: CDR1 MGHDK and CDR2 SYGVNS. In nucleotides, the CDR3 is TGTGCCAGTCGTCACGACGTCTATGGCTACACCTTC. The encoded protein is CASRHDVYGYTF.

The CDR3 nucleotides read TGTGCCAGCAGCTTAGAGGGGAGGACTAATGAAAAACTGTTTTTT. Amino acids: CASSLEGRTNEKLFF. V usage is TRBV7-2 and J usage is TRBJ1-4, with D perhaps matching TRBD1 (5 bases). V was pared by 1 base and J by 2 bases, with 8 bases between. The CDR3 is 15 amino acids. The germline V gene encodes CDR1 SGHTA and CDR2 FQGNSA.

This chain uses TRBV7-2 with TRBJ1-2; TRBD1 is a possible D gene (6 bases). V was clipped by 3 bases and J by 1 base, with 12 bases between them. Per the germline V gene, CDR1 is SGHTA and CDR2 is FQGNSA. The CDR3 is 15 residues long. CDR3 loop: CASSLVKGGNYGYTF. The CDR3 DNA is TGTGCCAGCAGCTTGGTCAAGGGGGGTAACTATGGCTACACCTTC. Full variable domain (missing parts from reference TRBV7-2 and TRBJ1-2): GAGVSQSPSNKVTEKGKDVELRCDPISGHTALYWYRQSLGQGLEFLIYFQGNSAPDKSGLPSDRFSAERTGGSVSTLTIQRTQQEDSAVYLCASSLVKGGNYGYTFGSGTRLTVV.